Presented here are 8 T cell receptor beta chains from one specimen sequenced in a study of vaccination effects on CD4 cells after COVID-19. The protocol was immunoSEQ multiplex PCR, while the TCRdb copy is restricted to in-frame clones and leaves out a portion. The sample lists about 46,000 clones; about 74% were seen once. Upon completion of about eleven days in culture, CD4+ T cells were isolated. The antigens for these receptors are not known. The sequences come from CD4+ T cells from PBMCs cultured without peptide, collected before COVID-19 vaccination. The origin of the receptors is a human donor who had a prior SARS-CoV-2 infection.

The J gene is TRBJ1-2, the V gene TRBV27, with 7 bases fitting TRBD1. V was clipped by 5 bases and J by 7 bases; unmatched bases: 10. Germline V gives CDR1 MNHEY, CDR2 SMNVEV (reference sequence). The CDR3 is 14 residues long. The CDR3: CASSKTGWEGGYTF. CDR3 sequence (DNA): TGTGCCAGCAGTAAGACAGGGTGGGAGGGTGGCTACACCTTC.

The chain employs TRBV28 and TRBJ2-6; 11 nucleotides match TRBD1. Germline CDR1 and CDR2: MDHEN and SYDVKM. CDR3 size: 20 residues. V trimming: 5 bases; J trimming: 1 base; junction bases outside the gene matches: 13. The CDR3 DNA follows: TGTGCCAGCAGTAACCTCCGGACAGGGGGCGCTGGATCTGGGGCCAACGTCCTGACTTTC. Amino acid sequence: CASSNLRTGGAGSGANVLTF.

CDR3 protein: CASSLIGPGEQYF. The CDR3 DNA sequence: TGTGCCAGCAGCTTGATCGGGCCGGGGGAGCAGTACTTC. The chain links TRBV5-6 to TRBJ2-7, with D tentatively TRBD2 (5 bases). The CDR3 covers 13 residues. The germline V and J ends were trimmed by 1 base and 7 bases, with 12 bases remaining between them. From germline, CDR1 is SGHDT and CDR2 YYEEEE.

This clone was seen a handful of times. The genes are TRBV19 and TRBJ2-7; 11 nucleotides align to TRBD2. V lost 6 bases and J lost 4; bases outside the gene matches: 14. CDR3 length equals 17 residues. In germline, CDR1 is LNHDA, CDR2 SQIVND (reference sequence). This CDR3 reads CASRPLTSGNRKYEQYF. Here the CDR3 DNA reads TGTGCCAGTAGGCCGCTGACTAGCGGGAATCGAAAGTACGAGCAGTACTTC. Full variable domain (outside the CDR3, taken from reference TRBV19 and TRBJ2-7): DGGITQSPKYLFRKEGQNVTLSCEQNLNHDAMYWYRQDPGQGLRLIYYSQIVNDFQKGDIAEGYSVSREKKESFPLTVTSAQKNPTAFYLCASRPLTSGNRKYEQYFGPGTRLTVT.

This chain joins TRBV11-2 and TRBJ1-6; no clear D. CDR3 length: 16 amino acids. Germline CDR1 and CDR2: SGHAT and FQNNGV. V lost 1 base to trimming and J lost 9 bases, with 16 bases between them. This CDR3 reads CASSLGPALRISPLHF. CDR3 sequence (DNA): TGTGCCAGCAGCTTAGGGCCAGCTTTAAGAATTTCACCCCTCCACTTT.

The chain couples TRBV5-1 to TRBJ2-7; tentatively, D is TRBD2 (5 bases). The CDR3 length is 15 residues. Per germline, CDR1 SGHRS and CDR2 YFSETQ. The V end was cut by 4 bases, the J end by 1 base, with 15 bases between. The CDR3 loop is CASSPSSVFSYEQYF. Written as DNA, the CDR3 is TGCGCCAGCAGCCCTAGCAGCGTCTTTTCCTACGAGCAGTACTTC.

This chain connects TRBV6-1 to TRBJ2-1; D unclear. Trimming cost V 3 bases and J 0 bases, with 9 bases left between them. This CDR3 comprises 15 residues. CDR1 is MNHNS, CDR2 SASEGT, per germline. The CDR3 DNA reads as TGTGCCAGCAGTGATCTACTCCTCTCCTACAATGAGCAGTTCTTC. Its protein product is CASSDLLLSYNEQFF.

V is TRBV15 and J is TRBJ2-1, with D perhaps assigned TRBD1 or TRBD2 (5 bases each). The CDR3 loop spans 16 amino acids. Germline V gene data show CDR1 as LNHNV and CDR2 as YYDKDF (reference sequence). Deletions cut 3 bases from V and 4 bases from J, with 16 bases between. The CDR3 protein is CATSSSLGDGYNEQFF. CDR3 in DNA: TGTGCCACCAGCAGCTCCCTCGGGGACGGGTACAATGAGCAGTTCTTC.